This TCR beta chain was recorded in a study of blood T cell repertoires in COVID-19. Generated by immunoSEQ multiplex PCR, the TCRdb table keeps only in-frame clones and is missing some. The sample has tens of thousands of clones, 89% seen once. This clonotype originated in a woman aged 70-85 years with acute or convalescent COVID-19. Sample: peripheral blood.

In DNA, the CDR3 is TGTGCCAGCAGTTTGCCGGGTCAGTTAAATGAAAAACTGTTTTTT. Encoded protein: CASSLPGQLNEKLFF. V is TRBV6-1 and J is TRBJ1-4; D gene uncertain. CDR1 is MNHNS, CDR2 SASEGT, per germline. V was trimmed by 5 bases and J by 5 bases, leaving 15 bases between them. This CDR3 spans 15 amino acids.